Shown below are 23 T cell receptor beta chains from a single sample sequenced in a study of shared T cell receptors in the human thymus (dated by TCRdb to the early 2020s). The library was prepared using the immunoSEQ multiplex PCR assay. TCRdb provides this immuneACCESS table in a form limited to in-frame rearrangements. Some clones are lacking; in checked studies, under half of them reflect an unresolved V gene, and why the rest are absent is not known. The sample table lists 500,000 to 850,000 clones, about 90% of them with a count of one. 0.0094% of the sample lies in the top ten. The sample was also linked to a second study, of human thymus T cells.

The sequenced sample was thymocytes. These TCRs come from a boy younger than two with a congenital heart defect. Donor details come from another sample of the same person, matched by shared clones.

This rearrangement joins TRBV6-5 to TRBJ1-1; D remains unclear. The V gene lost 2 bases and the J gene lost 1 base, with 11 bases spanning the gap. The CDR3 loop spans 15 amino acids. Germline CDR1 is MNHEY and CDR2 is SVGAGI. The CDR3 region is CASSYPGNENTEAFF. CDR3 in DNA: TGTGCCAGCAGTTACCCGGGAAACGAGAACACTGAAGCTTTCTTT.

The chain's CDR3 is CASNKGSGGSQETQYF. CDR3 DNA: TGTGCCAGCAACAAAGGTAGCGGGGGGTCCCAAGAGACCCAGTACTTC. The genes are TRBV9 and TRBJ2-5; 10 bases map to TRBD2. The trim removed 6 bases at V and 1 base at J, leaving 9 bases unmatched. The length of the CDR3 is 16 residues. Germline V gives CDR1 SGDLS, CDR2 YYNGEE.

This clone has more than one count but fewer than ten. DNA of the CDR3: TGTGCCAGCAGTGACCCACAGAATGAGCAGTTCTTC. It specifies CASSDPQNEQFF. This chain joins TRBV25-1 and TRBJ2-1; D is undetermined. There are 12 residues in the CDR3. The germline V gene has CDR1 MGHDK and CDR2 SYGVNS. V lost 3 bases to trimming and J lost 7 bases, with 7 bases between them. The full variable domain, its missing parts supplied by reference TRBV25-1 and TRBJ2-1, is EADIYQTPRYLVIGTGKKITLECSQTMGHDKMYWYQQDPGMELHLIHYSYGVNSTEKGDLSSESTVSRIRTEHFPLTLESARPSHTSQYLCASSDPQNEQFFGPGTRLTVL.

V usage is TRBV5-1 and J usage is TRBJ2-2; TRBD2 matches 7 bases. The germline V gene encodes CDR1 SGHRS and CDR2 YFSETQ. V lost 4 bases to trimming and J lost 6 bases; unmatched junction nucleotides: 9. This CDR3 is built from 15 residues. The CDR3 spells CASSLGTGGPGELFF. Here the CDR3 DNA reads TGCGCCAGCAGCCTGGGGACGGGAGGACCCGGGGAGCTGTTTTTT.

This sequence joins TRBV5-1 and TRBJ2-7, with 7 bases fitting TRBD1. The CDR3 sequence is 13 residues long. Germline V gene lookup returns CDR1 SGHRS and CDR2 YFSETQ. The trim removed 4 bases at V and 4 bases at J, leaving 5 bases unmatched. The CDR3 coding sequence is TGCGCCAGCAGCCCGGGACAGAATTACGAGCAGTACTTC. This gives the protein CASSPGQNYEQYF.

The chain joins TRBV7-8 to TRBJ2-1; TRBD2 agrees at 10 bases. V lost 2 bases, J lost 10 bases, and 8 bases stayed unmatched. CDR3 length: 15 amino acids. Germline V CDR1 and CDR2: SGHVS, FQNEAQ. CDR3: CASSLLAGAGWEQFF. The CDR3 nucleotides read TGTGCCAGCAGCTTACTAGCGGGAGCCGGTTGGGAGCAGTTCTTC. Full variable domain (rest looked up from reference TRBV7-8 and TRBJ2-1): GAGVSQSPRYKVAKRGQDVALRCDPISGHVSLFWYQQALGQGPEFLTYFQNEAQLDKSGLPSDRFFAERPEGSVSTLKIQRTQQEDSAVYLCASSLLAGAGWEQFFGPGTRLTVL.

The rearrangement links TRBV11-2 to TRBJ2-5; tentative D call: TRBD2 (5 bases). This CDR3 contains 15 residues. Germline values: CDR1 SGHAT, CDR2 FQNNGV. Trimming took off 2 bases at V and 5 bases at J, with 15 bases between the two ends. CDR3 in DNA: TGTGCCAGCAGCTTATGGCCAACGAGGAGGGAGACCCAGTACTTC. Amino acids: CASSLWPTRRETQYF.

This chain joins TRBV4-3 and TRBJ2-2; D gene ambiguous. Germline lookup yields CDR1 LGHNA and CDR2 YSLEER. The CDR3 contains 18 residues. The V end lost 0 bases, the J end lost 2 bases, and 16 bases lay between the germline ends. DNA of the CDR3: TGCGCCAGCAGCCAAGAAACGAGGAAAGGCTTTAACACCGGGGAGCTGTTTTTT. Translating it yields CASSQETRKGFNTGELFF.

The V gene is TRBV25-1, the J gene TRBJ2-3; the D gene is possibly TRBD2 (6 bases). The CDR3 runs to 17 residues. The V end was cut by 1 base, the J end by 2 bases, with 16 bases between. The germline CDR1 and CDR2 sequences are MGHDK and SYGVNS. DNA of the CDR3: TGTGCCAGCAGTGAATGTTTAGGGAGGTCCGCCACAGATACGCAGTATTTT. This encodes CASSECLGRSATDTQYF.

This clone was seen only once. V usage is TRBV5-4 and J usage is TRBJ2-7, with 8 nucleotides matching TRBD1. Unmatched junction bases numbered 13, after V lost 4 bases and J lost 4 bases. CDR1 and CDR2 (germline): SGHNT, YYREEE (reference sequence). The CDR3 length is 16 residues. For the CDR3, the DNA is TGTGCCAGCAGCCGCGACAGGACAGGGAAGAGGTACGAGCAGTACTTC. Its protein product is CASSRDRTGKRYEQYF.

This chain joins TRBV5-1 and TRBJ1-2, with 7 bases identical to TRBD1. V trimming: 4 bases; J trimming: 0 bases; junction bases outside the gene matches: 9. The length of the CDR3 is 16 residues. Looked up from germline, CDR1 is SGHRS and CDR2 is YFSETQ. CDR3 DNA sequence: TGCGCCAGCAGCACCGGGACAGAGCCTTCTAACTATGGCTACACCTTC. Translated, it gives CASSTGTEPSNYGYTF.

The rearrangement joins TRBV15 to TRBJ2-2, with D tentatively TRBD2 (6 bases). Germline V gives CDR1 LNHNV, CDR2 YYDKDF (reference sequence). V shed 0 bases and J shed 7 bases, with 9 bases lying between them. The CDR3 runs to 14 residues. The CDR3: CATSRDLAIGELFF. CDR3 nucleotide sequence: TGTGCCACCAGCAGAGATCTAGCGATCGGGGAGCTGTTTTTT.

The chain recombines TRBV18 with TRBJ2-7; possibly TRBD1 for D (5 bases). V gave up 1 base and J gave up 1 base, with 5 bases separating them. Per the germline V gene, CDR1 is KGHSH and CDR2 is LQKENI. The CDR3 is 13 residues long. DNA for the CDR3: TGTGCCAGCTCACCACAGGGGTCCTACGAGCAGTACTTC. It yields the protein CASSPQGSYEQYF.

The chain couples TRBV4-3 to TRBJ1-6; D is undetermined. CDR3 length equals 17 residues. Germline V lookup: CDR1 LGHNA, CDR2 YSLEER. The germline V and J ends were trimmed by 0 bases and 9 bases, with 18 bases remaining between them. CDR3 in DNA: TGCGCCAGCAGCCAAGATCTCGGGCCGAGCGGTCGTTCACCCCTCCACTTT. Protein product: CASSQDLGPSGRSPLHF.

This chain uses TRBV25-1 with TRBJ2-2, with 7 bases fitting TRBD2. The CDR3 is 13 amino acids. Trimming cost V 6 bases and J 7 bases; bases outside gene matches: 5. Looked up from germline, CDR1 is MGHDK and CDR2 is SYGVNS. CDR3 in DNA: TGTGCCAGCAGGCGGGAGAATGGCGGGGAGCTGTTTTTT. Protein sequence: CASRRENGGELFF.

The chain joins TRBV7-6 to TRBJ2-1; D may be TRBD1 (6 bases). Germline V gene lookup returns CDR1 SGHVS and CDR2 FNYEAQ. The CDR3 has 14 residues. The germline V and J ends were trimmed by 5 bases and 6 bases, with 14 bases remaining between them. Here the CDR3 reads CASSRDTKSNEQFF. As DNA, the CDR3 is TGTGCCAGCAGCCGGGACACCAAGTCCAATGAGCAGTTCTTC.

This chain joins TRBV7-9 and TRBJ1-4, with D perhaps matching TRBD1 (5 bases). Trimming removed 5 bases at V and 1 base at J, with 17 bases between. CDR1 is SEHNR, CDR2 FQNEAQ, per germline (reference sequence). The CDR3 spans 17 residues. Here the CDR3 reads CASSPPRQRETNEKLFF. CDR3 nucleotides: TGTGCCAGCAGCCCCCCCCGACAGCGGGAAACTAATGAAAAACTGTTTTTT.

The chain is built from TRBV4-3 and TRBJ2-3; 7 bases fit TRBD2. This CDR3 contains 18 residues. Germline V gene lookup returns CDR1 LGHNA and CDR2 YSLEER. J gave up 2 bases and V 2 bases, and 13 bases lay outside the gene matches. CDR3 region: CASSQSPGGPKPTDTQYF. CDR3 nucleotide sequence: TGCGCCAGCAGCCAATCGCCGGGAGGCCCCAAACCCACAGATACGCAGTATTTT.

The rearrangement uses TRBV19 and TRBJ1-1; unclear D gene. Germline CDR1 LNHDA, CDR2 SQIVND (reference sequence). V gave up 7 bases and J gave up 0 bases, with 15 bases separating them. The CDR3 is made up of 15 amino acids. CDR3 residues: CASISSEGMNTEAFF. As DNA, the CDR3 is TGTGCCAGTATTAGTTCGGAGGGCATGAACACTGAAGCTTTCTTT.

This CDR3 reads CASSLLTQGGEQFF. CDR3 nucleotides: TGTGCCAGCAGTCTTCTCACCCAGGGAGGTGAGCAGTTCTTC. The chain couples TRBV27 to TRBJ2-1; D possibly corresponds to TRBD2 (6 bases). The CDR3 is made up of 14 amino acids. Germline V lookup: CDR1 MNHEY, CDR2 SMNVEV (reference sequence). Between the trimmed V and J ends, which lost 5 bases and 9 bases, there was a span of 17 bases.

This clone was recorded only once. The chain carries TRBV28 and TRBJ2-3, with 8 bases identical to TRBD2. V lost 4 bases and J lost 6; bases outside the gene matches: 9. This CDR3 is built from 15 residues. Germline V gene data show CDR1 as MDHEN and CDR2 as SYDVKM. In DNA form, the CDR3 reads TGTGCCAGCAGTTCTTCCGGGACTAGGGGCGATACGCAGTATTTT. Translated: CASSSSGTRGDTQYF.

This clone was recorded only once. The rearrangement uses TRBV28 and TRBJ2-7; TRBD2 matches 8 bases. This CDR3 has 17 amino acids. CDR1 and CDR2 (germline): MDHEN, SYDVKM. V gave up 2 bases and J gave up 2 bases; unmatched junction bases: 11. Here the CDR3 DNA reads TGTGCCAGCAGTTTAGTGTGGGATAGCGGGATTCCCTACGAGCAGTACTTC. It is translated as CASSLVWDSGIPYEQYF.

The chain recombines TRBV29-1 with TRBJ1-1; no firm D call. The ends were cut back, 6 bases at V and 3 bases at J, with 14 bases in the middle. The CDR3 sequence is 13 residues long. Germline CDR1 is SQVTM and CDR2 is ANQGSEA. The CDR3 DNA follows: TGCAGCGTGGAGGGTGGCGGGTACACTGAAGCTTTCTTT. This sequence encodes CSVEGGGYTEAFF.